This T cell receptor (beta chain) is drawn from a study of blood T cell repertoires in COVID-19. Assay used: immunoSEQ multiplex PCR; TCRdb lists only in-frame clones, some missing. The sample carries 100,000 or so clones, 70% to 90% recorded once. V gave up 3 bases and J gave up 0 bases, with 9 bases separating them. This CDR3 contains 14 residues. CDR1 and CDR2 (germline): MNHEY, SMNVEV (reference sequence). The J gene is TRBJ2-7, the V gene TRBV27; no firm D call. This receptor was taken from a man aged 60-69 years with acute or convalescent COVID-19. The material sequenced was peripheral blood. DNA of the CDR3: TGTGCCAGCAGTTTGGGCAGTAACTCCTACGAGCAGTACGTC. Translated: CASSLGSNSYEQYV.